What follows is one TCR beta chain and its context. A second PCR, run for 7 to 11 cycles, used a sample-barcoded 5' primer plus a J-beta primer mix. CDR3-containing paired-end reads numbering at least 2.5 million came from each sample. TCRdb called the 5' RACE reads again in MiXCR, with one record for every CDR3 protein. This table has roughly 680,000 distinct CDR3 sequences, under 25% appearing once. The record originates from a study of blood T cells in healthy people across ages. Germline-derived CDR1 and CDR2 are DFQATT and SNEGSKA (reference sequence). This CDR3 comprises 14 residues. The trim removed 6 bases at V and 2 bases at J, leaving 7 bases unmatched.

The clonotype comes from a man between 65 and 85 years old in good health. The rearrangement joins TRBV20-1 to TRBJ2-1, with 7 bases fitting TRBD2. The source material was blood. CDR3 region: CSATRGRAYNEQFF. Written as DNA, the CDR3 is TGCAGTGCAACCCGAGGGAGGGCCTACAATGAGCAGTTCTTC.